The clone carrying this T cell receptor (beta chain) was counted only a few times. Its specificity is not known. The data stem from a study of post-analysis software for immune sequencing data. Study findings and constraints: In patients, TRBV5-6, TRBV5-1 and TRBV20-1 belonged to roughly five TRBV segments found more frequently than in controls. F measure grouped same-batch samples tightly together.

V was pared by 2 bases and J by 2 bases, with 9 bases of the junction left unmatched. The CDR3 is 18 amino acids. CDR1 is DFQATT, CDR2 SNEGSKA, per germline (reference sequence). TCR beta cDNA libraries included unique molecular identifiers. Out of roughly 0.95 to 10 million T cells, a few hundred thousand cDNA molecules were generated. One entry per CDR3 protein, called by TCRdb with MiXCR from the PCR reads. The sample has hundreds of thousands of distinct CDR3 sequences, 30% seen once; the top ten hold about 0.5%. Sequenced input: blood. The TCR originated in a girl under 18 with multiple sclerosis. The chain couples TRBV20-1 to TRBJ2-7; 16 nucleotides match TRBD2. In DNA, the CDR3 is TGCAGTGCTAGACCCACCGGGACTAGCGGGAGGGCCCCCTACGAGCAGTACTTC. Amino acid sequence: CSARPTGTSGRAPYEQYF.